The 21 T cell receptor beta chains below all came from one sample that was sequenced in a study of naive and memory T cell subsets. Amplification of ligated cDNA took four PCR rounds with SP2 and nested alpha and beta constant primers. TCRdb reprocessed the 5' RACE reads with MiXCR, giving one entry per CDR3 protein. The table shows over 50,000 distinct CDR3 sequences, with 7.6% occurring only once. The library had UMIs added by 3' ligation of an oligonucleotide to TCR cDNA. These receptors were collected from a female donor in good health.

This chain uses TRBV6-6 with TRBJ2-2; tentatively, D is TRBD2 (5 bases). Per the germline V gene, CDR1 is MNHNY and CDR2 is SVGAGI (reference sequence). The CDR3 is 15 residues long. Trimming took off 6 bases at V and 4 bases at J, with 15 bases between the two ends. This CDR3 reads CASSSKARGTGELFF. DNA for the CDR3: TGTGCCAGCAGCTCAAAGGCCCGGGGCACCGGGGAGCTGTTTTTT.

This sequence joins TRBV2 and TRBJ2-3, with D perhaps TRBD1 or TRBD2 (5 bases each). Between the trimmed V and J ends, which lost 6 bases and 1 base, there was a span of 8 bases. The germline CDR1 and CDR2 sequences are SNHLY and FYNNEI. This CDR3 comprises 13 residues. The CDR3 DNA reads TGTGCCAGCAGGGGGACCCGCACAGATACGCAGTATTTT. This codes for CASRGTRTDTQYF. Using reference TRBV2 and TRBJ2-3 for the parts outside the CDR3, the full variable domain is EPEVTQTPSHQVTQMGQEVILRCVPISNHLYFYWYRQILGQKVEFLVSFYNNEISEKSEIFDDQFSVERPDGSNFTLKIRSTKLEDSAMYFCASRGTRTDTQYFGPGTRLTVL.

In its sample, this clonotype was seen a few times. The CDR3 bases are TGTGCCAGCAGTGAAAGGACAGGGGGCCCGTCACCCCTCCACTTT. This sequence encodes CASSERTGGPSPLHF. The chain has TRBV6-1 and TRBJ1-6, with 11 bases aligning to TRBD1. The CDR3 loop spans 15 amino acids. CDR1 MNHNS and CDR2 SASEGT come from the germline V gene. The J segment lost 10 bases and the V segment lost 2 bases, leaving 4 bases of the junction unmatched.

This clonotype is labeled medium-sized. The chain joins TRBV29-1 to TRBJ1-1; D call uncertain. The CDR3 loop spans 10 amino acids. The V and J ends lost 4 bases and 3 bases respectively, with 3 bases between them. CDR1 and CDR2 from the germline V gene are SQVTM and ANQGSEA. CDR3 nucleotide sequence: TGCAGCGTTGTCTACACTGAAGCTTTCTTT. Translated: CSVVYTEAFF.

The chain couples TRBV6-6 to TRBJ2-1; 9 nucleotides line up with TRBD2. The CDR3 runs to 14 residues. The germline CDR1 and CDR2 sequences are MNHNY and SVGAGI (reference sequence). With V trimmed by 10 bases and J by 6 bases, 10 bases remained unmatched. The CDR3 spells CATMGVSGGNEQFF. The CDR3 DNA follows: TGTGCCACCATGGGGGTTAGCGGGGGCAATGAGCAGTTCTTC.

This clonotype came up many times. The chain employs TRBV18 and TRBJ2-3; a possible D gene is TRBD1 (5 bases). Per the germline V gene, CDR1 is KGHSH and CDR2 is LQKENI. V lost 3 bases and J 6 bases, leaving 10 bases between the germline ends. CDR3 length equals 13 residues. The CDR3 region has the DNA TGTGCCAGCTCACCCAGGGCGACCGATACGCAGTATTTT. Translated, it gives CASSPRATDTQYF.

This clonotype was recorded a few times. The chain couples TRBV6-2 or TRBV6-3 to TRBJ2-2; D uncertain. Germline V gives CDR1 MNHEY, CDR2 SVGEGT. The CDR3 is 15 residues long. V lost 3 bases and J lost 4, with 12 bases in between. For the CDR3, the DNA is TGTGCCAGCAGTTATATCATAACTCGCACCGGGGAGCTGTTTTTT. Protein sequence: CASSYIITRTGELFF.

This clonotype was detected a few times. The chain couples TRBV30 to TRBJ2-2; no definite D call. The CDR3 totals 14 residues. V dropped 1 base and J dropped 7 bases, with 13 bases sitting between them. Germline-derived CDR1 and CDR2 are GTSNPN and SVGIG (reference sequence). The DNA for the CDR3 is TGTGCCTGGAGTGCGGGCCACATGCACGGGGAGCTGTTTTTT. Protein: CAWSAGHMHGELFF. The complete variable domain, with remaining parts taken from reference TRBV30 and TRBJ2-2, reads SQTIHQWPATLVQPVGSPLSLECTVEGTSNPNLYWYRQAAGRGLQLLFYSVGIGQISSEVPQNLSASRPQDRQFILSSKKLLLSDSGFYLCAWSAGHMHGELFFGEGSRLTVL.

This clonotype has ten or more counts. The chain combines TRBV9 with TRBJ1-1, with 7 bases identical to TRBD1. Per the germline V gene, CDR1 is SGDLS and CDR2 is YYNGEE. The length of the CDR3 is 16 residues. J was trimmed by 6 bases and V by 4 bases; bases with no gene match: 15. CDR3 nucleotide sequence: TGTGCCAGCAGCAGTTCGACAGGGAGGAGGGTCGCTGAAGCTTTCTTT. Amino acids: CASSSSTGRRVAEAFF.

This clonotype came up many times. The V and J genes are TRBV11-2 and TRBJ2-7; D is perhaps TRBD1 (5 bases). Between the trimmed V and J ends, which lost 5 bases and 4 bases, there was a span of 15 bases. The CDR3 has 14 residues. Germline CDR1 is SGHAT and CDR2 is FQNNGV. Written as DNA, the CDR3 is TGTGCCAGCAGCCTGGGCCACCAGGGATACGAGCAGTACTTC. Its translation: CASSLGHQGYEQYF.

This clonotype was counted many times. The chain is built from TRBV14 and TRBJ2-1; 8 bases fit TRBD1. Germline CDR1 and CDR2: SGHDN and FVKESK. The CDR3 is 15 amino acids. V shed 5 bases and J 5 bases; nucleotides not matched to a gene: 8. In nucleotides, the CDR3 is TGTGCCAGCAGCAGCCGACAGGGGATGAACAATGAGCAGTTCTTC. Translating it yields CASSSRQGMNNEQFF.

The V and J genes are TRBV14 and TRBJ2-1; TRBD2 aligns across 10 bases. Germline V gives CDR1 SGHDN, CDR2 FVKESK. The ends lost 1 base at V and 4 bases at J; junction bases unmatched: 4. The CDR3 contains 16 residues. CDR3 DNA: TGTGCCAGCAGCCAAGGAAGCGGGGGGGGTTACAATGAGCAGTTCTTC. Amino acid sequence: CASSQGSGGGYNEQFF.

V is TRBV7-2 and J is TRBJ2-7; 8 nucleotides line up with TRBD2. Trimming took 8 bases from V and 6 from J; bases not matched to a gene: 9. This CDR3 contains 13 residues. CDR1 is SGHTA and CDR2 is FQGNSA in the germline V gene. CDR3 amino acids: CASGTGGPGEQYF. CDR3 nucleotide sequence: TGTGCCAGCGGGACGGGGGGGCCTGGCGAGCAGTACTTC.

This clonotype was observed many times. V is TRBV7-3 and J is TRBJ1-1; 9 bases align to TRBD1. The J segment lost 5 bases and the V segment lost 5 bases, leaving 12 bases of the junction unmatched. This CDR3 is 16 amino acids long. Germline loops: CDR1 SGHTA, CDR2 FQGTGA. CDR3 amino acids: CASSRAPGQGMTEAFF. In DNA, the CDR3 is TGTGCCAGCAGCCGCGCCCCGGGACAGGGTATGACTGAAGCTTTCTTT.

This clonotype was picked up a small number of times. This rearrangement joins TRBV6-1 to TRBJ1-2, with a possible D match to TRBD1 (6 bases). Germline lookup yields CDR1 MNHNS and CDR2 SASEGT. V lost 6 bases to trimming and J lost 2 bases, with 10 bases between them. This CDR3 has 13 amino acids. The CDR3 DNA is TGTGCCAGCAGCTGGGGGCGCAACTATGGCTACACCTTC. This translates into CASSWGRNYGYTF.

V and J are TRBV6-2 or TRBV6-3 and TRBJ2-7; maybe TRBD1 (6 bases). This CDR3 contains 15 residues. The ends were cut back, 2 bases at V and 6 bases at J, with 17 bases in the middle. Germline lookup yields CDR1 MNHEY and CDR2 SVGEGT. As DNA, the CDR3 is TGTGCCAGCAGTTACCATCTTCGGACAGTTCTCGAGCAGTACTTC. Translated: CASSYHLRTVLEQYF.

This clonotype occurred many times. The gene calls are TRBV28 and TRBJ2-3; 7 bases fit TRBD2. The V gene's germline CDR1 is MDHEN and CDR2 SYDVKM. This CDR3 has 14 residues. J was trimmed by 1 base and V by 5 bases; bases with no gene match: 3. DNA for the CDR3: TGTGCCAGCAGTCCTACTAGCGGCACAGATACGCAGTATTTT. It codes for CASSPTSGTDTQYF. The complete variable domain, with remaining parts taken from reference TRBV28 and TRBJ2-3, reads DVKVTQSSRYLVKRTGEKVFLECVQDMDHENMFWYRQDPGLGLRLIYFSYDVKMKEKGDIPEGYSVSREKKERFSLILESASTNQTSMYLCASSPTSGTDTQYFGPGTRLTVL.

This clonotype was counted many times. The gene calls are TRBV18 and TRBJ2-2, with 7 bases aligning to TRBD2. Trimming took 5 bases from V and 4 from J; bases not matched to a gene: 4. CDR1 is KGHSH, CDR2 LQKENI, per germline. CDR3 length: 14 residues. CDR3 in amino acids: CASSGLVSTGELFF. The DNA of the CDR3 is TGTGCCAGCTCAGGACTAGTCAGCACCGGGGAGCTGTTTTTT.

This clonotype turned up a few times. The chain recombines TRBV9 with TRBJ1-3; no reliable D call. The CDR3 has 15 residues. CDR1 and CDR2 from the germline V gene are SGDLS and YYNGEE. V was cut by 0 bases and J by 0 bases, with 7 bases left in between. CDR3 DNA sequence: TGTGCCAGCAGCGTAGGGTCATTCTCTGGAAACACCATATATTTT. Encoded protein: CASSVGSFSGNTIYF.

This clonotype showed up many times. The V and J genes are TRBV5-1 and TRBJ1-4; D gene ambiguous. The CDR3 covers 15 residues. V lost 3 bases, J lost 0 bases, and 9 bases lay in between. Germline loops: CDR1 SGHRS, CDR2 YFSETQ. As DNA, the CDR3 is TGCGCCAGCAGCTCTCGCTCTGCAACTAATGAAAAACTGTTTTTT. It yields the protein CASSSRSATNEKLFF.

This clonotype occurred many times. This chain connects TRBV7-6 to TRBJ1-1, with a weak D call TRBD1 (5 bases). The V end was cut by 4 bases, the J end by 8 bases, with 20 bases between. The CDR3 sequence is 15 residues long. Germline V gives CDR1 SGHVS, CDR2 FNYEAQ. This chain's CDR3 is CASSSKGPDKVEAFF. The CDR3 coding sequence is TGTGCCAGCAGCTCTAAGGGACCCGACAAGGTGGAAGCTTTCTTT.